What follows describes a single T cell receptor beta chain. What it recognizes is unknown. Germline loops: CDR1 SGHTA, CDR2 FQGTGA. CDR3 length equals 15 residues. The V gene lost 5 bases and the J gene lost 0 bases, with 13 bases spanning the gap. The data belong to a study of T cell repertoires in cytomegalovirus infection. Turning to the study itself: Both CMV infection and a matching HLA type were indicated by public TCR beta signatures. General study findings and limits: The cumulative frequency of public TCR beta families distinguished individuals who carried CMV together with the relevant HLA.

TCRdb reprocessed the reads with MiXCR, giving one entry per CDR3 protein. The sample includes roughly 720,000 distinct CDR3 sequences, 35% to 45% of them seen just once. The J gene is TRBJ1-1, the V gene TRBV7-3; a possible D gene is TRBD1 (5 bases). Sequencing used PBMCs. The TCR comes from a human donor in good health (CMV status not recorded). Some clones in this sample may be carry-over from other donors' samples. The CDR3 DNA reads TGTGCCAGCAGCCCGTCCGACAGTTTGAACACTGAAGCTTTCTTT. Amino acid sequence: CASSPSDSLNTEAFF.